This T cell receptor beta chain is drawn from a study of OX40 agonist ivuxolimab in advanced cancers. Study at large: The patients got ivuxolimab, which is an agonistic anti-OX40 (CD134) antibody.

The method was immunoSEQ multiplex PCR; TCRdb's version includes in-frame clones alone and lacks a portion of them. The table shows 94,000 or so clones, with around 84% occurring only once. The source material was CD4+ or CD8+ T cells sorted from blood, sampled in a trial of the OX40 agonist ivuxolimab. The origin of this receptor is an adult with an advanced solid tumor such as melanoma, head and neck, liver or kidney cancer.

CDR3 sequence: CASSTRGGESPLHF. The CDR3 region has the DNA TGTGCCAGCAGCACAAGGGGGGGCGAATCACCCCTCCACTTT. The chain joins TRBV28 to TRBJ1-6; D perhaps matches TRBD1 (6 bases). The CDR3 is 14 residues long. Germline CDR1 is MDHEN and CDR2 is SYDVKM. V shed 6 bases and J shed 10 bases, with 16 bases lying between them.